The 16 T cell receptor beta chains below were found in one sample sequenced in a study of blood T cell repertoires in COVID-19. TCRdb's copy holds only in-frame clones and misses some; the assay was immunoSEQ multiplex PCR. The sample yields about 200,000 clones, 75% to 85% seen once. Material for sequencing was peripheral blood. The receptors originated from a human donor in a cohort sampled during active COVID-19.

This sequence joins TRBV18 and TRBJ1-2; possible D gene TRBD1, 5 bases. The CDR3 covers 14 residues. CDR1 KGHSH and CDR2 LQKENI come from the germline V gene. V shed 2 bases and J shed 6 bases, with 13 bases lying between them. The CDR3 coding sequence is TGTGCCAGCTCACCAGGCAGGGCCGTTGATGGCTACACCTTC. Amino acids: CASSPGRAVDGYTF.

The gene calls are TRBV27 and TRBJ1-2, with TRBD1 matching 11 bases. Germline V lookup: CDR1 MNHEY, CDR2 SMNVEV (reference sequence). With 4 bases clipped from V and 1 base from J, the junction kept 5 bases outside the gene matches. CDR3 length: 16 residues. CDR3 loop: CASSYAGTGGNYGYTF. For the CDR3, the DNA is TGTGCCAGCAGTTACGCGGGGACAGGGGGTAACTATGGCTACACCTTC.

The V gene is TRBV9, the J gene TRBJ2-7, with a possible D match to TRBD1 (6 bases). CDR1 SGDLS and CDR2 YYNGEE come from the germline V gene. The CDR3 spans 13 residues. With 4 bases removed from V and 6 bases from J, the gap between germline ends came to 14 bases. CDR3 nucleotides: TGTGCCAGCAGCTCGGGACACACAAGCGAGCAGTACTTC. It codes for CASSSGHTSEQYF.

CDR3 residues: CASSLVQAYNEQFF. CDR3 sequence (DNA): TGCGCCAGCAGCTTGGTACAGGCCTACAATGAGCAGTTCTTC. The chain has TRBV5-1 and TRBJ2-1; D might be TRBD1 (5 bases). V was pared by 0 bases and J by 2 bases, with 6 bases between. The CDR3 length is 14 residues. CDR1 SGHRS and CDR2 YFSETQ come from the germline V gene. The complete variable domain, with remaining parts taken from reference TRBV5-1 and TRBJ2-1, reads KAGVTQTPRYLIKTRGQQVTLSCSPISGHRSVSWYQQTPGQGLQFLFEYFSETQRNKGNFPGRFSGRQFSNSRSEMNVSTLELGDSALYLCASSLVQAYNEQFFGPGTRLTVL.

About this clone itself: Since a much larger clone is just one base distant, this may be a read error. The chain carries TRBV5-4 and TRBJ2-7; D perhaps matches TRBD1 (5 bases). The CDR3 extends over 11 amino acids. Per the germline V gene, CDR1 is SGHNT and CDR2 is YYREEE (reference sequence). V was trimmed by 5 bases and J by 6 bases, leaving 9 bases between them. DNA of the CDR3: TGTGCCAGCAGTTCAGGGTCCGAGCAGTACTTC. This sequence encodes CASSSGSEQYF.

The CDR3 sequence: CASRGGSNEKLFF. For the CDR3, the DNA is TGTGCCAGCCGTGGGGGCAGTAATGAAAAACTGTTTTTT. The gene calls are TRBV5-6 and TRBJ1-4, with a weak D call TRBD1 (6 bases). V was pared by 7 bases and J by 4 bases, with 11 bases between. Germline CDR1 is SGHDT and CDR2 is YYEEEE. This CDR3 is 13 amino acids long.

The gene calls are TRBV4-2 and TRBJ1-1; D might be TRBD1 (5 bases). The CDR3 contains 15 residues. Germline CDR1 and CDR2: LGHNA and YNFKEQ. Trimming removed 4 bases at V and 2 bases at J, with 14 bases between. The CDR3 spells CASSPNEWGNTEAFF. The CDR3 DNA sequence: TGTGCCAGCAGCCCAAACGAATGGGGCAACACTGAAGCTTTCTTT.

J is TRBJ2-1 and V is TRBV15; TRBD2 aligns across 9 bases. The V gene's germline CDR1 is LNHNV and CDR2 YYDKDF (reference sequence). Germline trimming cut 0 bases from V and 4 bases from J; bases unmatched to any gene: 7. The CDR3 runs 17 residues. CDR3 in DNA: TGTGCCACCAGCAGAGATCTACCGGCGGGAGGGTACAATGAGCAGTTCTTC. It is translated as CATSRDLPAGGYNEQFF.

The chain links TRBV5-5 to TRBJ2-7, with 8 bases aligning to TRBD1. Trimming cost V 0 bases and J 4 bases; bases outside gene matches: 9. Germline V gene data show CDR1 as SGHKS and CDR2 as YYEKEE (reference sequence). The CDR3 spans 16 residues. The CDR3 DNA reads TGTGCCAGCAGCTTGGGGCCGACAGGGGTGGAGTACGAGCAGTACTTC. The encoded protein is CASSLGPTGVEYEQYF.

The chain recombines TRBV7-2 with TRBJ2-1; 10 bases match TRBD2. This CDR3 spans 14 amino acids. Trimming took 5 bases from V and 7 from J; bases not matched to a gene: 5. Germline V CDR1 and CDR2: SGHTA, FQGNSA. This CDR3 reads CASSQASGRNEQFF. Here the CDR3 DNA reads TGTGCCAGCAGCCAGGCTAGCGGGAGAAATGAGCAGTTCTTC.

This rearrangement joins TRBV21-1 to TRBJ2-7; no DNA check was done on the table's D call, TRBD1. TRBV21-1 is described as a pseudogene. There are 16 residues in the CDR3. DNA for the CDR3: TGTGCCAGCAGCAAAGATCGGACAGGGAGCTCCTACGAGCAGTACTTC. Protein: CASSKDRTGSSYEQYF.

This sequence joins TRBV11-3 and TRBJ1-1; D call uncertain. CDR3 length: 14 residues. The germline gives CDR1 SGHNT, CDR2 YENEEA. The V and J ends lost 5 bases and 0 bases respectively, with 10 bases between them. CDR3 coding DNA: TGTGCCAGCAGCAGCAGCGGTATGAACACTGAAGCTTTCTTT. Amino acid sequence: CASSSSGMNTEAFF.

This chain connects TRBV19 to TRBJ1-2, with D possibly TRBD1 on 6 matching bases. V was clipped by 6 bases and J by 4 bases, with 15 bases between them. The CDR3 runs 14 residues. Germline loops: CDR1 LNHDA, CDR2 SQIVND (reference sequence). The CDR3 region is CASSSTGLGYGYTF. CDR3 coding DNA: TGTGCCAGTAGCTCAACAGGGCTCGGCTATGGCTACACCTTC.

The chain is built from TRBV19 and TRBJ2-1; D may be TRBD1 (6 bases). This CDR3 is built from 13 residues. V lost 3 bases and J lost 9, with 12 bases in between. Germline values: CDR1 LNHDA, CDR2 SQIVND (reference sequence). CDR3 in amino acids: CASSIHRDGEQFF. CDR3 bases: TGTGCCAGTAGTATTCACAGGGATGGTGAGCAGTTCTTC.

This chain uses TRBV3-1 (or the pseudogene TRBV3-2) with TRBJ2-7; TRBD2 aligns across 8 bases. The germline V gene has CDR1 LGHDT and CDR2 YNNKEL (reference sequence). The CDR3 runs 14 residues. V was clipped by 4 bases and J by 2 bases; unmatched bases: 4. CDR3 bases: TGTGCCAGCAGCCCCCAGCGGGGGCCCTACGAGCAGTACTTC. Encoded protein: CASSPQRGPYEQYF.

The chain is built from TRBV18 and TRBJ2-1; 8 nucleotides line up with TRBD1. The CDR3 is 16 amino acids. Germline V lookup: CDR1 KGHSH, CDR2 LQKENI. Trimming removed 5 bases from V and 0 bases from J; junction bases left unmatched: 6. The CDR3 nucleotides are TGTGCCAGCTCATCATCCACAGGGGGCTCCTACAATGAGCAGTTCTTC. Residues: CASSSSTGGSYNEQFF. The full variable domain, its missing parts supplied by reference TRBV18 and TRBJ2-1, is NAGVMQNPRHLVRRRGQEARLRCSPMKGHSHVYWYRQLPEEGLKFMVYLQKENIIDESGMPKERFSAEFPKEGPSILRIQQVVRGDSAAYFCASSSSTGGSYNEQFFGPGTRLTVL.